The clone carrying this TCR beta chain was detected ten times or more. Antigen specificity is unknown. RNA transcripts were the template for amplifying TCR beta CDR3 regions. HTBI primers were employed in a first-round RT-PCR of the TCR CDR3. One entry per CDR3 protein, called by TCRdb with MiXCR from the multiplex PCR reads. The top ten hold approximately 57% of the sample, which has 250,000 to 350,000 distinct CDR3 sequences, around 15% seen once. The CDR3 length is 12 residues. The germline V gene has CDR1 DFQATT and CDR2 SNEGSKA (reference sequence). Trimming cost V 5 bases and J 3 bases, with 10 bases left between them. Inclusion characteristics of ophthalmopathy patients comprised a Clinical Activity Score of at least 3, a NOSPECS grade of at least 4, and duration under 3 months. Fresh 10 ml peripheral blood yielded PBMCs. The sample comes from a study of T cells in Graves' hyperthyroidism and ophthalmopathy.

Regarding the study as a whole: Ophthalmopathy, as predicted by the model, came a median about six months after the prediction.

The receptor was derived from a woman aged 60-70 years with Graves' ophthalmopathy. V gene TRBV20-1 combines with J gene TRBJ1-1; D ambiguous. Material: blood. CDR3 in amino acids: CSAWTEHTEAFF. The CDR3 DNA reads TGCAGTGCTTGGACGGAACACACTGAAGCTTTCTTT.